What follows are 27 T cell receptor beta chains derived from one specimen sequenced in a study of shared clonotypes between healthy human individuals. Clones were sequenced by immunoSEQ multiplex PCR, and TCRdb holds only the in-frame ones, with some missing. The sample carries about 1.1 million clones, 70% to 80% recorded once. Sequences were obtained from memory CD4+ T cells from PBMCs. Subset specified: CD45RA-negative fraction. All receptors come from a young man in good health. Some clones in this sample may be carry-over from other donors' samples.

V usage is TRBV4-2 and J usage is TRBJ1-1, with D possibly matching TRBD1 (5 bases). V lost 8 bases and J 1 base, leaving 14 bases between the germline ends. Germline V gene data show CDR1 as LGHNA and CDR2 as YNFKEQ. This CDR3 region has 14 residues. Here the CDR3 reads CASQPTGENTEAFF. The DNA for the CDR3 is TGTGCCAGCCAGCCAACGGGGGAGAACACTGAAGCTTTCTTT.

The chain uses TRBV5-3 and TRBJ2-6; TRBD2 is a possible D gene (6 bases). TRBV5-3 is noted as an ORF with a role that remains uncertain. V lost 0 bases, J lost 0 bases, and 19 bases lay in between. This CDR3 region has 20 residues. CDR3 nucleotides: TGTGCCAGAAGCTTGGAAAGGCTAGCGAAACGGGCCTCTGGGGCCAACGTCCTGACTTTC. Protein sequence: CARSLERLAKRASGANVLTF.

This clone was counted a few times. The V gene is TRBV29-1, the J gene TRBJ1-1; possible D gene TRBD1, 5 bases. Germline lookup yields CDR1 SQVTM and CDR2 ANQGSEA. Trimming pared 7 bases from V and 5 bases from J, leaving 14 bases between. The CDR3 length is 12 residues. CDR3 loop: CSGRQGGTEAFF. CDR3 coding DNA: TGCAGCGGAAGGCAGGGAGGGACTGAAGCTTTCTTT. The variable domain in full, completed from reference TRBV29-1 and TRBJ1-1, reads SAVISQKPSRDICQRGTSLTIQCQVDSQVTMMFWYRQQPGQSLTLIATANQGSEATYESGFVIDKFPISRPNLTFSTLTVSNMSPEDSSIYLCSGRQGGTEAFFGQGTRLTVV.

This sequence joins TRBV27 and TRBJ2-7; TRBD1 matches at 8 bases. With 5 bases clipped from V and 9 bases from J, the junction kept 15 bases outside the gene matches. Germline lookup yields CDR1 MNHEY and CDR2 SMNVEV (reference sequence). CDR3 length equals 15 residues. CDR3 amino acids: CASSRNRDRSEVQYF. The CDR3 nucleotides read TGTGCCAGCAGTAGGAACCGGGACAGGTCCGAGGTGCAGTACTTC.

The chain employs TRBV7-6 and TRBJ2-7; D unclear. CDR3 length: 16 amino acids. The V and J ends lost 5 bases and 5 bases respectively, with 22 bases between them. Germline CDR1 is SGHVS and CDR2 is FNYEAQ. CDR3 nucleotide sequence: TGTGCCAGCAGCGGACGTTCCGGAGCCTTGAGGAACGAGCAGTACTTC. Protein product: CASSGRSGALRNEQYF. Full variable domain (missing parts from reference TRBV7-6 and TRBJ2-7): GAGVSQSPRYKVTKRGQDVALRCDPISGHVSLYWYRQALGQGPEFLTYFNYEAQQDKSGLPNDRFSAERPEGSISTLTIQRTEQRDSAMYRCASSGRSGALRNEQYFGPGTRLTVT.

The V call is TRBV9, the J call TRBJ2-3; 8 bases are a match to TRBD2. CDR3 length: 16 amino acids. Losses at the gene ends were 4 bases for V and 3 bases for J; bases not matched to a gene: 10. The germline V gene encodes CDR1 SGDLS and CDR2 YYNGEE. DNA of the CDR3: TGTGCCAGCAGCCCCGGGGGGGACATGACTACAGATACGCAGTATTTT. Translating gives CASSPGGDMTTDTQYF.

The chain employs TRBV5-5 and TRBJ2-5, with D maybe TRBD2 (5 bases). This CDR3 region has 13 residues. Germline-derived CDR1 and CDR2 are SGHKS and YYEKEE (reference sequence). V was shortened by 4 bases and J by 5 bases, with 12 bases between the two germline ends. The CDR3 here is CASSTGSRETQYF. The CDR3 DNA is TGTGCCAGCAGCACGGGGTCTCGGGAGACCCAGTACTTC.

For the CDR3, the DNA is TGTGCCATCAGTGAGCAGCGGCGAGGGTCGGGTGAGCAGTTCTTC. Its translation is CAISEQRRGSGEQFF. The rearrangement links TRBV10-3 to TRBJ2-1, with D possibly being TRBD2 (5 bases). V lost 2 bases and J lost 9, with 17 bases in between. The CDR3 extends over 15 amino acids. CDR1 is ENHRY, CDR2 SYGVKD, per germline.

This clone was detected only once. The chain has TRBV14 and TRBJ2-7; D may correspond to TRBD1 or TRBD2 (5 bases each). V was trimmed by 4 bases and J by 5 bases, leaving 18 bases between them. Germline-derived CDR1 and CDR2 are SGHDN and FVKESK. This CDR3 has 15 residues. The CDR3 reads CASSLGTWDGDEQYF. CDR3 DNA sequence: TGTGCCAGCAGCCTTGGCACATGGGACGGGGACGAGCAGTACTTC.

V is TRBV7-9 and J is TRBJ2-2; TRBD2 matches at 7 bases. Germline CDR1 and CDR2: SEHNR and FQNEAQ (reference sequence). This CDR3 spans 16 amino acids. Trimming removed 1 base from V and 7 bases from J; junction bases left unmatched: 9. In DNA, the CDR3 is TGTGCCAGCAGCTTAGAGGTTCGGCGGGAGTTCGGGGAGCTGTTTTTT. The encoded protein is CASSLEVRREFGELFF.

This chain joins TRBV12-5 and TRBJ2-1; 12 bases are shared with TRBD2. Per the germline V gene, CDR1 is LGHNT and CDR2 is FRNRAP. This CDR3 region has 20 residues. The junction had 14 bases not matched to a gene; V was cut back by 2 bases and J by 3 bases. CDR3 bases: TGTGCTAGTGGTTTGTCGGTAGGACTAGCGGGGCCCGGCCACTACAATGAGCAGTTCTTC. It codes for CASGLSVGLAGPGHYNEQFF.

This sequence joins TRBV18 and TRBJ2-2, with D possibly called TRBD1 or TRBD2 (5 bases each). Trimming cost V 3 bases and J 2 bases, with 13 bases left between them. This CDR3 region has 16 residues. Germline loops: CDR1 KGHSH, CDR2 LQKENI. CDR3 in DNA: TGTGCCAGCTCACCTCTCCCGGGACCAAACACCGGGGAGCTGTTTTTT. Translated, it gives CASSPLPGPNTGELFF.

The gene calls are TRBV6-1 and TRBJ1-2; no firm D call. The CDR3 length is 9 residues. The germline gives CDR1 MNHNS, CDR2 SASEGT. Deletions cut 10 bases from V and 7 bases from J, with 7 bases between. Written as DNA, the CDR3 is TGTGCCAAACCAGTTGGCTACACCTTC. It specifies CAKPVGYTF.

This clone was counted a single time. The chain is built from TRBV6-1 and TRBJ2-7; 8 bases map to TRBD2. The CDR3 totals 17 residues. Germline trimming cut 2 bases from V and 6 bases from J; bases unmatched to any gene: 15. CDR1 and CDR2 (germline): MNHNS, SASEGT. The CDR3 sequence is CASSEIFGRVGGSEQYF. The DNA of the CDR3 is TGTGCCAGCAGTGAAATTTTCGGGAGGGTCGGTGGATCCGAGCAGTACTTC.

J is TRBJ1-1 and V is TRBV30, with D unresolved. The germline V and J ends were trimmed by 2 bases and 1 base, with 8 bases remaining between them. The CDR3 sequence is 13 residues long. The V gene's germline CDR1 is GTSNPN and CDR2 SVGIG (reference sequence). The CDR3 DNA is TGTGCCTGGAGTAGATCAGGGAACACTGAAGCTTTCTTT. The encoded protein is CAWSRSGNTEAFF.

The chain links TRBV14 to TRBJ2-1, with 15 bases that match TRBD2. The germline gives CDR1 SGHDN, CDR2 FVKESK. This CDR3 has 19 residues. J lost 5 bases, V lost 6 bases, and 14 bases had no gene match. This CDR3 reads CASSPNRGLAGGRHNEQFF. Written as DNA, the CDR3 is TGTGCCAGCAGTCCAAACCGGGGACTAGCGGGAGGTCGGCACAATGAGCAGTTCTTC.

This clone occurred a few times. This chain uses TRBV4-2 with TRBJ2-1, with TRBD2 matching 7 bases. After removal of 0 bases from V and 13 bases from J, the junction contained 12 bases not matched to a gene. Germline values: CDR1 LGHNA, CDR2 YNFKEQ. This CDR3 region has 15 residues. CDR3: CASSQESLAGDPQFF. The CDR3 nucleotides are TGTGCCAGCAGCCAAGAGAGCCTGGCGGGAGACCCCCAGTTCTTC.

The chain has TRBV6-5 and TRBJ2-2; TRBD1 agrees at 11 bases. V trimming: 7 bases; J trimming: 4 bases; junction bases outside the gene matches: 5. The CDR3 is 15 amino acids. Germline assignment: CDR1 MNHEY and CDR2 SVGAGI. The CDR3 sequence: CASTDGTGGTGELFF. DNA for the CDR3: TGTGCCAGCACCGACGGGACAGGGGGCACCGGGGAGCTGTTTTTT.

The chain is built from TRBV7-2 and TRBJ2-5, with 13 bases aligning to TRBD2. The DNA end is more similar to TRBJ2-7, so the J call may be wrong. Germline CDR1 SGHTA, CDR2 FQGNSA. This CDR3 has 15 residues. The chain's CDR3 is CASSWGLAGTYEQYF. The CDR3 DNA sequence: TGTGCCAGCAGCTGGGGACTAGCGGGGACCTACGAGCAGTACTTC.

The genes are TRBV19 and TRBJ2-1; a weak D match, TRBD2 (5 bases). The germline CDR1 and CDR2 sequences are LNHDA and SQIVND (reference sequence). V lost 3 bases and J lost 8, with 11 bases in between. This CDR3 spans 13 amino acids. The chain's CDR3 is CASSIKAVHEQFF. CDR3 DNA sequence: TGTGCCAGTAGTATCAAAGCGGTACATGAGCAGTTCTTC.

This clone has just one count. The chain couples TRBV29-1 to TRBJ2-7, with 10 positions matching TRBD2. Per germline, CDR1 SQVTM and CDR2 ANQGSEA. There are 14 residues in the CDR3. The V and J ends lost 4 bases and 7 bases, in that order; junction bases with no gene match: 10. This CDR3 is CSVGASGSQGEQYF. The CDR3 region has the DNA TGCAGCGTTGGGGCTAGCGGGAGCCAGGGGGAGCAGTACTTC.

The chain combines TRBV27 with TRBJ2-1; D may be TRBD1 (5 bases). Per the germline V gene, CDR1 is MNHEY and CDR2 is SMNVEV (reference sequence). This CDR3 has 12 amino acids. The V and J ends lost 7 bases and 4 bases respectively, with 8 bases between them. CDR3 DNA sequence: TGTGCCAGCAAGGACACGTACAATGAGCAGTTCTTC. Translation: CASKDTYNEQFF.

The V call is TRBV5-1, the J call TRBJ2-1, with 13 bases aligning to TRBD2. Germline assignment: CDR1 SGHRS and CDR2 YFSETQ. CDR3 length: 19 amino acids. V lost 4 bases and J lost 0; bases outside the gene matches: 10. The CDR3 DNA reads TGCGCCAGCAGCCGGGCGACTAGCGGGAGGCTGAGCTCCTACAATGAGCAGTTCTTC. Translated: CASSRATSGRLSSYNEQFF.

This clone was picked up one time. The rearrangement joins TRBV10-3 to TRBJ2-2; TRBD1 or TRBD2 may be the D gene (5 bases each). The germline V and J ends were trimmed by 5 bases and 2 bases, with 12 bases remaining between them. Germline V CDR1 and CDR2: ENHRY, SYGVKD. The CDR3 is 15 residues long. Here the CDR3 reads CAISLGGANTGELFF. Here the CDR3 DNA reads TGTGCCATCAGTCTTGGGGGTGCCAACACCGGGGAGCTGTTTTTT.

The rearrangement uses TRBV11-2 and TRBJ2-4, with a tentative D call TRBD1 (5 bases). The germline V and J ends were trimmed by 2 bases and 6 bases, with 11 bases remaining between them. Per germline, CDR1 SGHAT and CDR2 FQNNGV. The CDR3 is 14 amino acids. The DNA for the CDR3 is TGTGCCAGCAGCTTAACCAGGGATGGAAACATTCAGTACTTC. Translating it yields CASSLTRDGNIQYF.

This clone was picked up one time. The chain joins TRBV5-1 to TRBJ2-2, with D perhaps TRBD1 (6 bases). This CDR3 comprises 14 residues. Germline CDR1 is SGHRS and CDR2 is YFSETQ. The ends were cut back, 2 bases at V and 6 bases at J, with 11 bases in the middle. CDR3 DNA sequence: TGCGCCAGCAGCTTACAGGGTAATGCCGGGGAGCTGTTTTTT. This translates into CASSLQGNAGELFF.

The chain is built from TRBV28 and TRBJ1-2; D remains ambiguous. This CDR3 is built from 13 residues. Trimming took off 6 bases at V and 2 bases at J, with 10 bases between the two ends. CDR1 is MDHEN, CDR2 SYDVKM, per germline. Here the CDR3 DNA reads TGTGCCAGCAGGCGGACGGACAACTATGGCTACACCTTC. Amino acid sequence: CASRRTDNYGYTF.